The 31 T cell receptor beta chains listed next were all sequenced from one sample in a study of blood T cell repertoires in COVID-19. Sequencing used immunoSEQ multiplex PCR; TCRdb keeps in-frame clones, though not all of them. The repertoire holds about 300,000 clones, roughly 85% seen once, with approximately 6% in the top ten. What was sequenced was PBMCs or T cells enriched from blood (not recorded which). The receptors were gathered from a woman in her twenties or thirties who had recovered from COVID-19.

Written as DNA, the CDR3 is TGTGCCACCGTGAGTCAAATTCCTAACTATGGCTACACCTTC. This encodes CATVSQIPNYGYTF. The chain joins TRBV21-1 to TRBJ1-2. TRBV21-1 is designated a pseudogene. The CDR3 is made up of 14 amino acids.

This clone was counted once. The chain links TRBV7-2 to TRBJ2-3; 9 bases line up with TRBD1. CDR3 length equals 15 residues. Trimming cost V 5 bases and J 6 bases; bases outside gene matches: 9. The germline V gene encodes CDR1 SGHTA and CDR2 FQGNSA. The CDR3 loop reads CASSPTGGYVDTQYF. As DNA, the CDR3 is TGTGCCAGCAGCCCCACAGGGGGCTATGTCGATACGCAGTATTTT.

The genes are TRBV20-1 and TRBJ1-2; possibly TRBD1 for D (5 bases). The CDR3 spans 11 residues. Trimming left V 6 bases short and J 8 bases short, with 13 bases between. Germline CDR1 is DFQATT and CDR2 is SNEGSKA (reference sequence). The CDR3 loop is CSAGALGGYTF. The CDR3 DNA reads as TGCAGTGCAGGGGCCCTAGGAGGCTACACCTTC.

V is TRBV5-1 and J is TRBJ2-2; tentative D call: TRBD1 (5 bases). Germline V CDR1 and CDR2: SGHRS, YFSETQ. V lost 2 bases, J lost 4 bases, and 12 bases lay in between. This CDR3 region has 15 residues. CDR3 amino acids: CASSFGQGATGELFF. The CDR3 DNA is TGCGCCAGCAGCTTTGGGCAGGGTGCCACCGGGGAGCTGTTTTTT.

The V call is TRBV5-6, the J call TRBJ2-7; possibly TRBD2 for D (5 bases). CDR1 is SGHDT and CDR2 is YYEEEE in the germline V gene. The length of the CDR3 is 12 residues. Trimming removed 4 bases from V and 2 bases from J, with 7 bases in between. The CDR3 region is CASSKGAYEQYF. For the CDR3, the DNA is TGTGCCAGCAGCAAGGGAGCCTACGAGCAGTACTTC. The full variable domain, in which reference TRBV5-6 and TRBJ2-7 provide the parts outside the CDR3, is DAGVTQSPTHLIKTRGQQVTLRCSPKSGHDTVSWYQQALGQGPQFIFQYYEEEERQRGNFPDRFSGHQFPNYSSELNVNALLLGDSALYLCASSKGAYEQYFGPGTRLTVT.

This clone showed up just a few times. The chain combines TRBV6-4 with TRBJ2-1, with TRBD2 as a possible D gene (6 bases). V dropped 0 bases and J dropped 6 bases, with 15 bases sitting between them. Germline CDR1 reads MRHNA; CDR2 reads SNTAGT. The CDR3 consists of 16 residues. CDR3 loop: CASSDSSGVGSNEQFF. In nucleotides, the CDR3 is TGTGCCAGCAGTGACTCGTCGGGGGTGGGATCCAATGAGCAGTTCTTC.

V is TRBV2 and J is TRBJ1-3; tentative D call: TRBD1 (5 bases). The germline V gene has CDR1 SNHLY and CDR2 FYNNEI. V shed 5 bases and J shed 2 bases, with 13 bases lying between them. This CDR3 is built from 15 residues. This CDR3 reads CASSTGTVPGNTIYF. CDR3 nucleotides: TGTGCCAGCAGTACTGGGACTGTACCTGGAAACACCATATATTTT.

This clone was counted a single time. The chain combines TRBV15 with TRBJ1-5, with a tentative D call TRBD1 (6 bases). Trimming pared 3 bases from V and 4 bases from J, leaving 16 bases between. The length of the CDR3 is 16 residues. The V gene's germline CDR1 is LNHNV and CDR2 YYDKDF (reference sequence). The CDR3 reads CATSRNSGTNNQPQHF. CDR3 DNA: TGTGCCACCAGCAGGAATTCCGGGACAAATAATCAGCCCCAGCATTTT.

The chain employs TRBV7-9 and TRBJ2-1; D is uncertain. The length of the CDR3 is 14 residues. Per the germline V gene, CDR1 is SEHNR and CDR2 is FQNEAQ (reference sequence). The V and J ends lost 1 base and 4 bases respectively, with 8 bases between them. The CDR3 here is CASSLVVQYNEQFF. The CDR3 nucleotides are TGTGCCAGCAGCTTAGTGGTTCAGTACAATGAGCAGTTCTTC.

The rearrangement links TRBV10-3 to TRBJ1-1; D not resolved. CDR1 and CDR2 (germline): ENHRY, SYGVKD. With 2 bases removed from V and 0 bases from J, the gap between germline ends came to 10 bases. This CDR3 region has 15 residues. CDR3 coding DNA: TGTGCCATCAGTGAGGGTAACCGGTTGAACACTGAAGCTTTCTTT. Its protein is CAISEGNRLNTEAFF.

The chain employs TRBV15 and TRBJ1-1; TRBD1 matches 10 bases. This CDR3 has 14 residues. The V segment lost 5 bases and the J segment 3 bases; nucleotides outside the gene matches: 3. The germline V gene has CDR1 LNHNV and CDR2 YYDKDF (reference sequence). In DNA form, the CDR3 reads TGTGCCACCAGCCTTGGACAGGGGGACACTGAAGCTTTCTTT. This encodes CATSLGQGDTEAFF.

The genes are TRBV30 and TRBJ1-3, with D possibly being TRBD1 (6 bases). The CDR3 length is 15 residues. Germline V lookup: CDR1 GTSNPN, CDR2 SVGIG (reference sequence). V lost 2 bases and J lost 2, with 13 bases in between. CDR3 bases: TGTGCCTGGAGTACCCGGACAGCCACTGGAAACACCATATATTTT. Amino acids: CAWSTRTATGNTIYF.

This clone was counted a single time. The V and J genes are TRBV27 and TRBJ1-2; D might be TRBD1 (6 bases). Trimming shortened V by 2 bases and J by 0 bases, and 13 bases separated the two germline ends. CDR1 MNHEY and CDR2 SMNVEV come from the germline V gene (reference sequence). This CDR3 contains 16 residues. The CDR3 sequence: CASSLVGQGTNYGYTF. The CDR3 bases are TGTGCCAGCAGTTTAGTGGGGCAGGGGACTAACTATGGCTACACCTTC.

There are a few counts of this clone. The V gene is TRBV4-2, the J gene TRBJ2-3; 14 positions match TRBD2. Germline CDR1 is LGHNA and CDR2 is YNFKEQ. V dropped 3 bases and J dropped 1; count of bases not matched to a gene: 0. The CDR3 totals 16 residues. The CDR3 spells CASSQGLAGGTDTQYF. In DNA form, the CDR3 reads TGTGCCAGCAGCCAGGGACTAGCGGGGGGCACAGATACGCAGTATTTT.

J is TRBJ1-1 and V is TRBV7-3; 9 bases match TRBD1. The CDR3 covers 17 residues. V gave up 2 bases and J gave up 8 bases; unmatched junction bases: 15. In germline, CDR1 is SGHTA, CDR2 FQGTGA. The CDR3, as DNA: TGTGCCAGCAGCTTACCCTCGGGTCCTACAGGGGGCATAGAAGCTTTCTTT. Protein: CASSLPSGPTGGIEAFF. The full variable domain, completed using reference TRBV7-3 and TRBJ1-1, is GAGVSQTPSNKVTEKGKYVELRCDPISGHTALYWYRQSLGQGPEFLIYFQGTGAADDSGLPNDRFFAVRPEGSVSTLKIQRTERGDSAVYLCASSLPSGPTGGIEAFFGQGTRLTVV.

This rearrangement joins TRBV5-1 to TRBJ2-2, with 11 nucleotides matching TRBD2. V trimming: 3 bases; J trimming: 4 bases; junction bases outside the gene matches: 2. The germline CDR1 and CDR2 sequences are SGHRS and YFSETQ. The CDR3 spans 15 residues. In nucleotides, the CDR3 is TGCGCCAGCAGCTCTAGCGGGGGGACCACCGGGGAGCTGTTTTTT. It yields the protein CASSSSGGTTGELFF.

This rearrangement joins TRBV3-1 (or the pseudogene TRBV3-2) to TRBJ1-2; 7 nucleotides line up with TRBD1. The V gene's germline CDR1 is LGHDT and CDR2 YNNKEL (reference sequence). V was pared by 6 bases and J by 4 bases, with 5 bases of the junction left unmatched. The length of the CDR3 is 13 residues. Here the CDR3 reads CASRATGFYGYTF. CDR3 DNA sequence: TGTGCCAGCAGAGCGACAGGGTTCTATGGCTACACCTTC.

V and J are TRBV30 and TRBJ2-1; D may be TRBD2 (5 bases). The CDR3 totals 13 residues. V lost 0 bases to trimming and J lost 7 bases, with 10 bases between them. Germline CDR1 reads GTSNPN; CDR2 reads SVGIG (reference sequence). The CDR3 spells CAWSVSGWNEQFF. CDR3 DNA sequence: TGTGCCTGGAGTGTCTCGGGGTGGAATGAGCAGTTCTTC.

The V call is TRBV2, the J call TRBJ2-2; perhaps TRBD2 as D (5 bases). From germline, CDR1 is SNHLY and CDR2 FYNNEI. This CDR3 is built from 12 residues. V lost 4 bases, J lost 5 bases, and 5 bases lay in between. The DNA for the CDR3 is TGTGCCAGCAGTGGGAGGACCGGGGAGCTGTTTTTT. Residues: CASSGRTGELFF.

The V call is TRBV19, the J call TRBJ1-2, with 12 bases that match TRBD1. This CDR3 region has 16 residues. Trimming cost V 3 bases and J 5 bases; bases outside gene matches: 7. The germline V gene has CDR1 LNHDA and CDR2 SQIVND (reference sequence). The CDR3 DNA sequence: TGTGCCAGTAGTATTGGGGGACAGGGGGCCTATTATGGCTACACCTTC. This encodes CASSIGGQGAYYGYTF.

This clone appeared a few times. This chain joins TRBV13 and TRBJ1-1; 7 bases are a match to TRBD1. V was clipped by 5 bases and J by 5 bases; unmatched bases: 11. The CDR3 loop spans 15 amino acids. Per germline, CDR1 PRHDT and CDR2 FYEKMQ (reference sequence). In DNA form, the CDR3 reads TGTGCCAGCAGCCTACGACAGGGTAGAATAACTGAAGCTTTCTTT. This encodes CASSLRQGRITEAFF.

This chain connects TRBV19 to TRBJ2-7; TRBD2 agrees at 7 bases. The CDR3 is 16 amino acids. Germline lookup yields CDR1 LNHDA and CDR2 SQIVND (reference sequence). Trimming took 5 bases from V and 6 from J; bases not matched to a gene: 16. CDR3 loop: CASSRRGVASPREQYF. The CDR3 DNA is TGTGCCAGTAGTCGCCGGGGGGTGGCTTCCCCTCGCGAGCAGTACTTC.

This chain connects TRBV2 to TRBJ1-2; 8 positions agree with TRBD1. Germline V gene data show CDR1 as SNHLY and CDR2 as FYNNEI. V lost 3 bases and J lost 7; bases outside the gene matches: 4. This CDR3 spans 13 amino acids. The CDR3 is CASSDRDRSGYTF. The CDR3 DNA reads as TGTGCCAGCAGTGACCGGGACAGGTCTGGCTACACCTTC.

The chain carries TRBV10-3 and TRBJ1-2; no firm D call. The CDR3 is made up of 14 amino acids. Trimming took off 0 bases at V and 4 bases at J, with 9 bases between the two ends. Germline CDR1 ENHRY, CDR2 SYGVKD. The CDR3: CAISESRPSYGYTF. The CDR3 DNA follows: TGTGCCATCAGTGAGTCGAGGCCAAGCTATGGCTACACCTTC.

The chain carries TRBV9 and TRBJ1-6, with D possibly TRBD1 on 5 matching bases. V was trimmed by 0 bases and J by 12 bases, leaving 10 bases between them. CDR1 is SGDLS and CDR2 is YYNGEE in the germline V gene. The CDR3 has 13 residues. The CDR3 DNA sequence: TGTGCCAGCAGCGTAGAACCGGGGGAACCCCTCCACTTT. This gives the protein CASSVEPGEPLHF.

There are a few counts of this clone. The CDR3 here is CSVAGLGEKLFF. CDR3 DNA: TGCAGCGTTGCAGGGCTGGGGGAAAAACTGTTTTTT. V is TRBV29-1 and J is TRBJ1-4, with a weak D call TRBD1 (5 bases). V was pared by 4 bases and J by 8 bases, with 11 bases between. The CDR3 totals 12 residues. Per the germline V gene, CDR1 is SQVTM and CDR2 is ANQGSEA.

The V call is TRBV5-5, the J call TRBJ2-2; TRBD1 matches 9 bases. This CDR3 is 16 amino acids long. The trim removed 3 bases at V and 5 bases at J, leaving 8 bases unmatched. CDR1 is SGHKS, CDR2 YYEKEE, per germline (reference sequence). The CDR3 loop is CASSSQGQGGTGELFF. The CDR3 DNA reads as TGTGCCAGCAGCTCGCAGGGACAGGGTGGGACCGGGGAGCTGTTTTTT. The whole variable domain, remainder taken from reference TRBV5-5 and TRBJ2-2, is DAGVTQSPTHLIKTRGQQVTLRCSPISGHKSVSWYQQVLGQGPQFIFQYYEKEERGRGNFPDRFSARQFPNYSSELNVNALLLGDSALYLCASSSQGQGGTGELFFGEGSRLTVL.

The chain uses TRBV7-3 and TRBJ2-5, with a weak D call TRBD1 (7 bases). There are 17 residues in the CDR3. Germline CDR1 reads SGHTA; CDR2 reads FQGTGA. Trimming took off 1 base at V and 2 bases at J, with 17 bases between the two ends. CDR3: CASSLMGGRTGQETQYF. DNA of the CDR3: TGTGCCAGCAGCTTAATGGGGGGCAGGACAGGACAAGAGACCCAGTACTTC.

This sequence joins TRBV3-1 (or the pseudogene TRBV3-2) and TRBJ2-7; 8 bases agree with TRBD2. V gave up 1 base and J gave up 6 bases; unmatched junction bases: 17. CDR3 length: 18 amino acids. From germline, CDR1 is LGHDT and CDR2 YNNKEL (reference sequence). CDR3 loop: CASSQVGQRGTHLREQYF. For the CDR3, the DNA is TGTGCCAGCAGCCAAGTCGGCCAGCGGGGGACTCACTTACGCGAGCAGTACTTC.

This clone has a single count. V is TRBV25-1 and J is TRBJ1-2, with no clear D. Germline loops: CDR1 MGHDK, CDR2 SYGVNS. The CDR3 runs 14 residues. Trimming shortened V by 6 bases and J by 3 bases, and 14 bases separated the two germline ends. The DNA of the CDR3 is TGTGCCAGCAGCGGGTTAGGAGCGGACTATGGCTACACCTTC. Translation: CASSGLGADYGYTF.

This chain joins TRBV29-1 and TRBJ1-1, with no clear D. This CDR3 is 16 amino acids long. V lost 7 bases, J lost 0 bases, and 21 bases lay in between. Germline CDR1 reads SQVTM; CDR2 reads ANQGSEA. CDR3: CSASPLGGILNTEAFF. The DNA of the CDR3 is TGCAGCGCCTCACCCCTAGGCGGAATACTGAACACTGAAGCTTTCTTT.